These 30 T cell receptor beta chains share one sample of origin, sequenced in a study of T cell clonality in common variable immunodeficiency. Produced via immunoSEQ multiplex PCR; TCRdb's table is partial and in-frame only. Sampling found roughly 58,000 clones, none seen once. Source material: peripheral blood mononuclear cells. The origin of the receptors is a person aged 18 to 70 in good health.

This clone was seen many times. With the read ending 3 residues before the CDR3 end, the germline J gene is used to fill in that end. The V and J genes are TRBV19 and TRBJ2-2; perhaps TRBD1 as D (5 bases). Germline V CDR1 and CDR2: LNHDA, SQIVND (reference sequence). Trimming took 7 bases from V and 1 from J, leaving 13 bases between them. The CDR3 sequence is 15 residues long. The sequenced CDR3 bases are TGTGCCAGTACCGACTGGGGCAGGAACACCGGGGAG. This encodes CASTDWGRNTGE. The whole CDR3 sequence is CASTDWGRNTGELFF.

This clone was observed at least ten times. Coverage ceases 3 residues before the CDR3 finishes, and the germline J gene fills in the end. The gene calls are TRBV20-1 and TRBJ1-1; D possibly corresponds to TRBD1 (6 bases). Germline V gene lookup returns CDR1 DFQATT and CDR2 SNEGSKA (reference sequence). CDR3 size: 13 residues. V lost 5 bases, J lost 1 base, and 11 bases lay in between. CDR3 DNA (partial): TGCAGTGCTCCTACAGGGTGGAACACTGAA. It yields the protein CSAPTGWNTE. The complete CDR3 sequence is CSAPTGWNTEAFF.

At least ten counts were recorded for this clone. The sequence runs out 3 residues before the end of the CDR3; the remainder is reconstructed from the germline J gene. This sequence joins TRBV19 and TRBJ1-2; TRBD1 matches at 9 bases. The germline V gene encodes CDR1 LNHDA and CDR2 SQIVND (reference sequence). The CDR3 contains 14 residues. The CDR3 bases that were read are TGTGCCAGTAGCCTAACAGGGGGCCCTTGGGGC. Protein sequence: CASSLTGGPWG. The whole CDR3 sequence is CASSLTGGPWGYTF. The full variable domain, completed using reference TRBV19 and TRBJ1-2, is DGGITQSPKYLFRKEGQNVTLSCEQNLNHDAMYWYRQDPGQGLRLIYYSQIVNDFQKGDIAEGYSVSREKKESFPLTVTSAQKNPTAFYLCASSLTGGPWGYTFGSGTRLTVV.

This clone has a count of ten or more. The sequence runs out 3 residues before the end of the CDR3; the remainder is reconstructed from the germline J gene. V and J are TRBV11-2 and TRBJ2-5; TRBD1 is a possible D gene (5 bases). Between the trimmed V and J ends, which lost 5 bases and 1 base, there was a span of 8 bases. The CDR3 spans 13 residues. Germline assignment: CDR1 SGHAT and CDR2 FQNNGV. The part of the CDR3 DNA that was read is TGTGCCAGCAGCCCAGGGTTCCAAGAGACC. Residues: CASSPGFQET. The CDR3 in full is CASSPGFQETQYF. Supplemented by reference TRBV11-2 and TRBJ2-5, the full variable domain reads EAGVAQSPRYKIIEKRQSVAFWCNPISGHATLYWYQQILGQGPKLLIQFQNNGVVDDSQLPKDRFSAERLKGVDSTLKIQPAKLEDSAVYLCASSPGFQETQYFGPGTRLLVL.

In this sample, this clone turned up many times. Read data end 3 residues before the CDR3 end; the end is taken from the germline J gene. V and J are TRBV20-1 and TRBJ2-1, with TRBD2 as a possible D gene (7 bases). This CDR3 has 16 amino acids. V was pared by 3 bases and J by 2 bases, with 17 bases between. Germline values: CDR1 DFQATT, CDR2 SNEGSKA (reference sequence). Incomplete CDR3 DNA: TGCAGTGCTAGGATTCGGGGGGCACCTGCCTACAATGAG. Its translation is CSARIRGAPAYNE. The full-length CDR3 reads as CSARIRGAPAYNEQFF.

In this sample, this clone turned up many times. The sequenced fragment ends 3 residues before the CDR3 boundary, so the rest is inferred from the germline J gene. This chain connects TRBV2 to TRBJ2-7; 10 bases fit TRBD2. Trimming took 7 bases from V and 0 from J; bases not matched to a gene: 0. In germline, CDR1 is SNHLY, CDR2 FYNNEI. This CDR3 comprises 13 residues. CDR3 bases read: TGTGCCAGCATAGCGGGAGGCTCCTACGAG. Translating it yields CASIAGGSYE. The full CDR3 is CASIAGGSYEQYF.

This clone was observed at least ten times. The CDR3 end is not reached by the read, which stops 3 residues before it; the germline J gene fills it in. The V gene is TRBV5-1, the J gene TRBJ1-4; the D gene is possibly TRBD1 (6 bases). Germline loops: CDR1 SGHRS, CDR2 YFSETQ. V was clipped by 4 bases and J by 3 bases, with 13 bases between them. The CDR3 is 15 residues long. The CDR3 bases that were read are TGCGCCAGCAGCGCCCACAGGGAGCCTAATGAAAAA. This sequence encodes CASSAHREPNEK. The CDR3 in its entirety is CASSAHREPNEKLFF.

Notes on this clone: The read is 3 residues too short to cover the CDR3 end, so that end is filled in from the germline J gene. V gene TRBV19 combines with J gene TRBJ1-2, with TRBD1 as a possible D gene (6 bases). This CDR3 is 18 amino acids long. V shed 5 bases and J shed 2 bases, with 24 bases lying between them. Germline V gene lookup returns CDR1 LNHDA and CDR2 SQIVND (reference sequence). The sequenced CDR3 bases are TGTGCCAGTAGTCCGGGTACCGGGACAACCTCTTCCAACTATGGC. Its protein product is CASSPGTGTTSSNYG. The full-length CDR3 reads as CASSPGTGTTSSNYGYTF.

This clone was seen at least ten times. From the germline J gene comes the end of the CDR3, since the read stops 3 residues before it. This chain connects TRBV2 to TRBJ2-4, with TRBD2 matching 12 bases. The J segment lost 2 bases and the V segment lost 6 bases, leaving 14 bases of the junction unmatched. CDR3 length: 19 amino acids. CDR1 and CDR2 from the germline V gene are SNHLY and FYNNEI. Partial CDR3 DNA: TGTGCCAGCAGGCTACAAAAGGTTACTAGCGGGAGGACCAAAAACATT. Protein product: CASRLQKVTSGRTKNI. The entire CDR3 protein reads CASRLQKVTSGRTKNIQYF.

This clone was observed many times. From the germline J gene comes the end of the CDR3, since the read stops 3 residues before it. The rearrangement joins TRBV29-1 to TRBJ1-1; 9 bases align to TRBD1. CDR3 length: 13 amino acids. Germline V gene data show CDR1 as SQVTM and CDR2 as ANQGSEA. The trim removed 8 bases at V and 1 base at J, leaving 5 bases unmatched. CDR3 sequence reads: CSLLGQGNTEAFF. The sequenced CDR3 bases are TGCAGCCTTCTGGGACAGGGGAACACTGAA. The whole variable domain, filled in from reference TRBV29-1 and TRBJ1-1, reads SAVISQKPSRDICQRGTSLTIQCQVDSQVTMMFWYRQQPGQSLTLIATANQGSEATYESGFVIDKFPISRPNLTFSTLTVSNMSPEDSSIYLCSLLGQGNTEAFFGQGTRLTVV.

This clone was counted ten times or more. The read terminates 3 residues before the CDR3 end, so the remaining end is supplied by the germline J gene. The chain recombines TRBV6-1 with TRBJ2-1; maybe TRBD2 (6 bases). Trimming stripped 2 bases from V and 8 bases from J, with 16 bases between. This CDR3 spans 15 amino acids. Looked up from germline, CDR1 is MNHNS and CDR2 is SASEGT. The part of the CDR3 DNA that was read is TGTGCCAGCAGTGAACCGCCCCCGACTAGTTATGAG. Encoded protein: CASSEPPPTSYE. The entire CDR3 reads CASSEPPPTSYEQFF.

There are many counts of this clone. The read ends 3 residues early relative to the CDR3; the germline J gene fills the gap. The chain links TRBV18 to TRBJ1-1, with D perhaps TRBD1 (5 bases). The germline V gene encodes CDR1 KGHSH and CDR2 LQKENI. V lost 1 base and J 3 bases, leaving 12 bases between the germline ends. The CDR3 contains 15 residues. The CDR3 sequence is CASSPLMLGDTEAFF. The CDR3 DNA, read in part, is TGTGCCAGCTCACCACTTATGTTAGGGGACACTGAA.

This clone was recorded many times. Read coverage stops 3 residues before the CDR3 terminus; the germline J gene supplies the remainder. The chain joins TRBV20-1 to TRBJ1-1; 7 nucleotides line up with TRBD1. This CDR3 has 11 amino acids. From germline, CDR1 is DFQATT and CDR2 SNEGSKA (reference sequence). The CDR3: CSARADRVAFF. The part of the CDR3 DNA that was read is TGCAGTGCTAGAGCAGACAGGGTC.

This clone was seen ten or more times. The sequence runs out 3 residues before the end of the CDR3; the remainder is reconstructed from the germline J gene. The chain joins TRBV18 to TRBJ2-1, with D maybe TRBD1 (5 bases). V dropped 3 bases and J dropped 3 bases, with 12 bases sitting between them. Looked up from germline, CDR1 is KGHSH and CDR2 is LQKENI. This CDR3 is built from 15 residues. The covered CDR3 bases are TGTGCCAGCTCACCTTCGACAGATCACTACAATGAG. It translates to CASSPSTDHYNE. The whole CDR3 protein is CASSPSTDHYNEQFF.

This clone appeared many times. The CDR3 is cut off 3 residues early in the read; its end comes from the germline J gene. The genes are TRBV20-1 and TRBJ1-1; tentatively, D is TRBD1 (6 bases). V lost 2 bases and J lost 0, with 13 bases in between. The CDR3 is made up of 15 amino acids. Germline V gene data show CDR1 as DFQATT and CDR2 as SNEGSKA (reference sequence). Partial CDR3 DNA: TGCAGTGCTAGAACAGGGCTCGGGCTGAACACTGAA. Translation: CSARTGLGLNTE. The entire CDR3 protein reads CSARTGLGLNTEAFF.

This clone was detected only a few times. With the read ending 3 residues before the CDR3 end, the germline J gene is used to fill in that end. The chain recombines TRBV18 with TRBJ1-1; D remains unclear. In germline, CDR1 is KGHSH, CDR2 LQKENI. Trimming pared 3 bases from V and 1 base from J, leaving 18 bases between. CDR3 length equals 17 residues. CDR3 residues: CASSPLPLVTKNTEAFF. The CDR3 DNA, read in part, is TGTGCCAGCTCACCCCTCCCATTGGTGACAAAGAACACTGAA.

This clone was recorded at least ten times. The read terminates 3 residues before the CDR3 end, so the remaining end is supplied by the germline J gene. The rearrangement uses TRBV12-3 or TRBV12-4 and TRBJ2-2, with D hard to call. The germline V and J ends were trimmed by 3 bases and 0 bases, with 8 bases remaining between them. This CDR3 has 15 amino acids. The CDR3 protein is CASSLYSPNTGELFF. The sequenced CDR3 bases are TGTGCCAGCAGTTTGTACAGCCCGAACACCGGGGAG.

This clone came up many times. The read comes to an end 3 residues before the CDR3 does, leaving the germline J gene to fill in the end. V usage is TRBV28 and J usage is TRBJ1-5, with D unresolved. Germline V gene sequence: CDR1 MDHEN, CDR2 SYDVKM. The CDR3 covers 14 residues. V lost 1 base and J 0 bases, leaving 4 bases between the germline ends. This CDR3 reads CASSLSYSNQPQHF. Incomplete CDR3 DNA: TGTGCCAGCAGTTTATCCTATAGCAATCAGCCC.

This clone occurred a few times. Read coverage stops 3 residues before the CDR3 terminus; the germline J gene supplies the remainder. This chain links TRBV7-3 with TRBJ1-2; no clear D. Germline CDR1 and CDR2: SGHTA and FQGTGA. The CDR3 is made up of 12 amino acids. Partial CDR3 DNA: TGTGCCAGCAGCTTTGACACAGATACC. Protein product: CASSFDTDT. The whole CDR3 is CASSFDTDTYTF.

This clone was detected many times. Sequencing ends 3 residues short of the CDR3 end; the germline J gene provides the rest. The rearrangement uses TRBV20-1 and TRBJ2-3, with 11 bases matching TRBD2. This CDR3 spans 14 amino acids. Per germline, CDR1 DFQATT and CDR2 SNEGSKA (reference sequence). V dropped 6 bases and J dropped 7; count of bases not matched to a gene: 9. CDR3 bases read: TGCAGTGCACGGCTACTAGCGGGAGCTTATACG. Protein sequence: CSARLLAGAYT. The complete CDR3 protein is CSARLLAGAYTQYF.

This clone was found many times. CDR3 sequence reads: CASSDAGNTEAFF. The sequenced CDR3 bases are TGTGCCAGCAGTGATGCGGGGAACACTGAA. V usage is TRBV2 and J usage is TRBJ1-1; D gene unclear. The CDR3 end lies 3 residues beyond the end of the read and is filled in from the germline J gene. This CDR3 has 13 residues. Trimming removed 3 bases from V and 1 base from J, with 6 bases in between. Per germline, CDR1 SNHLY and CDR2 FYNNEI.

The sample holds many counts of this clone. The missing CDR3 end, 3 residues past where the read stops, is filled in from the germline J gene. The gene calls are TRBV11-3 and TRBJ2-3; TRBD1 matches at 9 bases. Unmatched junction bases numbered 7, after V lost 5 bases and J lost 4 bases. Germline V lookup: CDR1 SGHNT, CDR2 YENEEA. This CDR3 is built from 15 residues. CDR3 bases read: TGTGCCAGCAGCGCGACACAGGGGGCCGCAGATACG. Translated, it gives CASSATQGAADT. The CDR3, in full, reads CASSATQGAADTQYF.

At least ten counts were recorded for this clone. Read coverage stops 3 residues before the CDR3 terminus; the germline J gene supplies the remainder. The chain couples TRBV20-1 to TRBJ1-4; 8 nucleotides align to TRBD1. Germline-derived CDR1 and CDR2 are DFQATT and SNEGSKA (reference sequence). V trimming: 5 bases; J trimming: 0 bases; junction bases outside the gene matches: 2. CDR3 length equals 14 residues. CDR3: CSAGQGATNEKLFF. Partial CDR3 DNA: TGCAGTGCTGGACAGGGCGCAACTAATGAAAAA.

This clone was counted ten times or more. The missing CDR3 end, 3 residues past where the read stops, is filled in from the germline J gene. The rearrangement links TRBV7-3 to TRBJ2-5; tentatively, D is TRBD1 or TRBD2 (5 bases each). V dropped 8 bases and J dropped 5 bases, with 21 bases sitting between them. The CDR3 runs 15 residues. Germline loops: CDR1 SGHTA, CDR2 FQGTGA. This chain's CDR3 is CASPPLEGRQETQYF. CDR3 bases read: TGTGCCAGCCCTCCCCTAGAGGGGCGCCAGGAGACC. The full variable domain, completed using reference TRBV7-3 and TRBJ2-5, is GAGVSQTPSNKVTEKGKYVELRCDPISGHTALYWYRQSLGQGPEFLIYFQGTGAADDSGLPNDRFFAVRPEGSVSTLKIQRTERGDSAVYLCASPPLEGRQETQYFGPGTRLLVL.

This clone was picked up many times. The sequence runs out 3 residues before the end of the CDR3; the remainder is reconstructed from the germline J gene. The rearrangement joins TRBV29-1 to TRBJ2-7, with 7 bases lining up with TRBD1. Germline V lookup: CDR1 SQVTM, CDR2 ANQGSEA. This CDR3 contains 12 residues. Trimming removed 3 bases from V and 5 bases from J; junction bases left unmatched: 4. CDR3 bases read: TGCAGCGTTGATAAGGGGGCAAACGAG. Its translation is CSVDKGANE. The full-length CDR3 reads as CSVDKGANEQYF.

This clone was observed at least ten times. From the germline J gene comes the end of the CDR3, since the read stops 3 residues before it. This chain uses TRBV5-1 with TRBJ1-6; 7 bases align to TRBD1. The CDR3 spans 14 residues. Germline lookup yields CDR1 SGHRS and CDR2 YFSETQ. The V segment lost 3 bases and the J segment 6 bases; nucleotides outside the gene matches: 3. The CDR3 loop is CASSYRGGNSPLHF. CDR3 bases read: TGCGCCAGCAGCTACAGGGGTGGTAATTCACCC.

There are many counts of this clone. The read is 3 residues too short to cover the CDR3 end, so that end is filled in from the germline J gene. The J gene is TRBJ1-2, the V gene TRBV6-2 or TRBV6-3, with D perhaps TRBD1 (5 bases). Trimming took 4 bases from V and 4 from J, leaving 7 bases between them. CDR1 is MNHEY and CDR2 is SVGEGT in the germline V gene. The CDR3 length is 12 residues. The CDR3 bases that were read are TGTGCCAGCAGTTTACAGGCCTATGGC. It yields the protein CASSLQAYG. The whole CDR3 is CASSLQAYGYTF.

This clone was seen ten or more times. The CDR3 end is not reached by the read, which stops 3 residues before it; the germline J gene fills it in. This rearrangement joins TRBV13 to TRBJ2-1; 14 positions agree with TRBD2. V lost 0 bases and J lost 4; bases outside the gene matches: 2. The CDR3 totals 17 residues. Germline-derived CDR1 and CDR2 are PRHDT and FYEKMQ (reference sequence). The CDR3 sequence is CASSLGTSGRGYNEQFF. The sequenced CDR3 bases are TGTGCCAGCAGCTTAGGGACTAGCGGGAGGGGTTACAATGAG.

Ten or more counts support this clone. The DNA ends 3 residues before the CDR3 does, and the rest of the CDR3 is filled in from the germline J gene. The rearrangement links TRBV19 to TRBJ2-7; TRBD2 matches at 11 bases. The V gene end was trimmed by 3 bases and the J gene end by 3 bases; junction bases not matched to a gene: 4. The CDR3 runs to 15 residues. Germline lookup yields CDR1 LNHDA and CDR2 SQIVND (reference sequence). Partial CDR3 DNA: TGTGCCAGTAGTATCTCAGGGACTAGCGGCTACGAG. It is translated as CASSISGTSGYE. The whole CDR3 protein is CASSISGTSGYEQYF.

This clone was picked up many times. The read ends 3 residues early relative to the CDR3; the germline J gene fills the gap. This rearrangement joins TRBV12-5 to TRBJ2-7, with a possible D match to TRBD1 (6 bases). V dropped 4 bases and J dropped 2 bases, with 12 bases sitting between them. CDR1 LGHNT and CDR2 FRNRAP come from the germline V gene. The CDR3 has 14 residues. The CDR3 spells CASGSPRDTYEQYF. Incomplete CDR3 DNA: TGTGCTAGTGGTTCCCCCAGGGACACCTACGAG.